This TCR beta chain was documented in a study of blood T cell repertoires in COVID-19. The CDR3 consists of 16 residues. V lost 6 bases and J lost 0; bases outside the gene matches: 8. Germline V lookup: CDR1 PRHDT, CDR2 FYEKMQ (reference sequence). Sequencing used immunoSEQ multiplex PCR; TCRdb keeps in-frame clones, though not all of them. Of more than 60,000 clones in the sample, about nine tenths were seen once. The sequence derives from a woman aged 45-65 years with active or convalescent COVID-19. The rearrangement uses TRBV13 and TRBJ2-1, with 7 bases aligning to TRBD2. The material sequenced was peripheral blood. CDR3 residues: CASRRLAEGSYNEQFF. CDR3 DNA sequence: TGTGCCAGCAGAAGACTAGCCGAAGGCTCCTACAATGAGCAGTTCTTC.